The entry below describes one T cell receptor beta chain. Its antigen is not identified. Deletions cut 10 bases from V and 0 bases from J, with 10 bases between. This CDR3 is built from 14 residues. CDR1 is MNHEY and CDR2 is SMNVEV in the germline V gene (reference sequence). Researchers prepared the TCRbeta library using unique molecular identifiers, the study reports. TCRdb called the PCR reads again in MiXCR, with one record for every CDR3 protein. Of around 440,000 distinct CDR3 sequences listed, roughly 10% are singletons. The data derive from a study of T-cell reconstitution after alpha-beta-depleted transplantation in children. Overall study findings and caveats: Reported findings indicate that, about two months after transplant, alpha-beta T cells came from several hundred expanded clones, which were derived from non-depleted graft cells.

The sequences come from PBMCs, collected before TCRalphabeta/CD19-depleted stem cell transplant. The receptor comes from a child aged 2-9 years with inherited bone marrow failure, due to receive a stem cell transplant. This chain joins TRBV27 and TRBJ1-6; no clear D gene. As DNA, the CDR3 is TGTGCCACGGGAACGAGCTCCTATAATTCACCCCTCCACTTT. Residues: CATGTSSYNSPLHF.